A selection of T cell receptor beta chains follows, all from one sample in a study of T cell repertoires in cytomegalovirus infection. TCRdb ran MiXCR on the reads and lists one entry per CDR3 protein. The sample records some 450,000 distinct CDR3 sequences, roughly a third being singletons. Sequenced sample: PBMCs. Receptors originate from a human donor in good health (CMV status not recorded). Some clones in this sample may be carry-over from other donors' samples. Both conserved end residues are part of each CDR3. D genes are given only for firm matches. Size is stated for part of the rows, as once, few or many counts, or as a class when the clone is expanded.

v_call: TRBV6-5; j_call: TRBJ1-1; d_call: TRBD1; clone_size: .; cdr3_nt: TGTGCCAGCAGCGCGCCAGGGGGCGGTTTGGCTGAAGCTTTCTTT; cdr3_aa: CASSAPGGGLAEAFF
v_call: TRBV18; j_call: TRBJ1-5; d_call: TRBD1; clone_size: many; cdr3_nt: TGTGCCAGCTCACCGGGACAGGGGGCTCAGCCCCAGCATTTT; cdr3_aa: CASSPGQGAQPQHF
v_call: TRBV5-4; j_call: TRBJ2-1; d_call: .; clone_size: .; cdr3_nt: TGTGCCAGCACACCGCCGACCCAGGATGAGCAGTTCTTC; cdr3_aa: CASTPPTQDEQFF
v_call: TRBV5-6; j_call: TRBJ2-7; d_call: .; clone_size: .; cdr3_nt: TGTGCCAGCAGCTTGGAAACAGGGCACCCGGGGGAGCAGTACTTC; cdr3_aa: CASSLETGHPGEQYF
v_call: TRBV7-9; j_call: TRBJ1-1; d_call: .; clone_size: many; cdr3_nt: TGTGCCAGCAGCTTTACTTACACTGAAGCTTTCTTT; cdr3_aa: CASSFTYTEAFF
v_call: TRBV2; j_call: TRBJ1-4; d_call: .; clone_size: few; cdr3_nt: TGTGCCAGCAGTGAAGTGTTGAATGAAAAACTGTTTTTT; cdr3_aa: CASSEVLNEKLFF
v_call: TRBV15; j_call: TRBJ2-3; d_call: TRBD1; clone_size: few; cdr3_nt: TGTGCCACCAGCAGAGATTCAGGGGGAGACACGCAGTATTTT; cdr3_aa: CATSRDSGGDTQYF
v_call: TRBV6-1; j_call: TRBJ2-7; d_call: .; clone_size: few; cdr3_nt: TGTGCCAGCAGTGAAGCTAGCGAATCCTACGAGCAGTACTTC; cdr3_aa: CASSEASESYEQYF
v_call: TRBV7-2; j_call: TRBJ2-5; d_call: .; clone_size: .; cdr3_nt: TGTGCCAGCAGCTTAATAACGGGTTCAGGGGTGTACCAATCGACCCCGTACTTC; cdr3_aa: CASSLITGSGVYQSTPYF
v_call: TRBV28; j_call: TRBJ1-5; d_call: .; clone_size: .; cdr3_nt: TGTGCCATAAACGGGGTTTATCAGCCCCAGCATTTT; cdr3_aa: CAINGVYQPQHF
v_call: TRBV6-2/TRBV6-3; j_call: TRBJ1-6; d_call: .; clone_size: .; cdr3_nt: TGTGCCAGCAGCCTCGACGGAGCGCCCCTCCACTTT; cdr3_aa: CASSLDGAPLHF
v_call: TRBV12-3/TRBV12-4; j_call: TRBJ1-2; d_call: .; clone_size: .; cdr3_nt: TGTGCCAGCAGTTTGACAGTGGTGGGCTATGGCTACACCTTC; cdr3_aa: CASSLTVVGYGYTF
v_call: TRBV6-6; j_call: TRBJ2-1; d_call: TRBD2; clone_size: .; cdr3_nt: TGTGCCAGCAGTGGACATTTAGCGGGGGGGCGAGAGCAGTTATTC; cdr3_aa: CASSGHLAGGREQLF
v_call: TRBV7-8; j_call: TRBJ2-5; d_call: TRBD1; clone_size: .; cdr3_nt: TGTGCCAGCAGCTTAGTGGGACAGGGGGCTGGAGAGACCCAGTACTTC; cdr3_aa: CASSLVGQGAGETQYF
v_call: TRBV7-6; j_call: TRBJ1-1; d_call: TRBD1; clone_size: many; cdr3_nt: TGTGCCAGCAGCCCGACAGGGGGCGCGAGCACTGAAGCTTTCTTT; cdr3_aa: CASSPTGGASTEAFF
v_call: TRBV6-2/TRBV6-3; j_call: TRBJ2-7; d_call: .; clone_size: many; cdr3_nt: TGTGCCAGCAGTTACCGAGGCAGGGGAGCGGGCCATACCTACGAGCAGTACTTC; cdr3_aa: CASSYRGRGAGHTYEQYF
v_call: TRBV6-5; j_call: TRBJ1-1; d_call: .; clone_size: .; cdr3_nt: TGTGCCAGCAGTTACTCCGACAGTGTGAACACTGAAGCTTTCTTT; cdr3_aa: CASSYSDSVNTEAFF
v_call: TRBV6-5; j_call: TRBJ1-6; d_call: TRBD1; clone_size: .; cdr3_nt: TGTGCCAGCAGCCGCGACAGGGGCTCCTATAATTCACCCCTCCACTTT; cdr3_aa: CASSRDRGSYNSPLHF
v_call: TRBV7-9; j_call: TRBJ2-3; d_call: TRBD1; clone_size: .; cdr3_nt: TGTGCCAGCAGCCCCGGACAGGGGGCGGGTGGAGATACGCAGTATTTT; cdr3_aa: CASSPGQGAGGDTQYF
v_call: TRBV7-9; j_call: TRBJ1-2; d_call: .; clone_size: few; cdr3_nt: TGTGCCAGCAGCCTAGACCGACAATCAGGGTCTGGCTACACCTTC; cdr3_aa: CASSLDRQSGSGYTF
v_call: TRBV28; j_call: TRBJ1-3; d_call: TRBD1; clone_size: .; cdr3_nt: TGTGCCAGCAGTCGCTACCGCGACAGGGGGAGACGTAACACCATATATTTT; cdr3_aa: CASSRYRDRGRRNTIYF
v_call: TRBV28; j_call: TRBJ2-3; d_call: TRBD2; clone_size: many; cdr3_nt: TGTGCCAGCAGTATCAAGCGGGGAGCCACAGATACGCAGTATTTT; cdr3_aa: CASSIKRGATDTQYF
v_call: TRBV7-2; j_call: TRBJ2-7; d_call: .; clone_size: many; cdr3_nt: TGTGCCAGCAGCTTCACCGTGGGGGAAAATTACGAGCAGTACTTC; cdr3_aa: CASSFTVGENYEQYF
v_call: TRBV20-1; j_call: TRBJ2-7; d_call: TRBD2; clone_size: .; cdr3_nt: TGCAGTGTTCCGGGACTAGCGGTCCCCTACGAGCAGTACTTC; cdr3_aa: CSVPGLAVPYEQYF
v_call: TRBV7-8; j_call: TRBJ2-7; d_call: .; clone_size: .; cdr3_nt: TGTGCCAGCACCCTGGGGGCTTCAAGCTCCTACGAGCAGTACTTC; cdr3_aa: CASTLGASSSYEQYF
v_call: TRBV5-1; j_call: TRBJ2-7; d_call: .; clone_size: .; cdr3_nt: TGCGCCAGCAGCCCTGACACACTCTCCTACGAGCAGTACTTC; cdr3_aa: CASSPDTLSYEQYF
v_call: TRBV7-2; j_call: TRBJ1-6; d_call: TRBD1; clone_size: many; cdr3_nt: TGTGCCAGCAGCCAGGACAGGGGGCGCGAATCACCCCTCCACTTT; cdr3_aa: CASSQDRGRESPLHF
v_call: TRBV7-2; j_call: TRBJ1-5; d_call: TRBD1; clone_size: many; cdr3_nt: TGTGCCAGCAGCCCGGACAGGGGAGAGCCCCAGCATTTT; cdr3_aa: CASSPDRGEPQHF
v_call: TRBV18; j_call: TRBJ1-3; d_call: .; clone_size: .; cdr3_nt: TGTGCCAGCTCACCATTGCCAGGGGACCGCTCTGGAAACACCATATATTTT; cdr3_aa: CASSPLPGDRSGNTIYF
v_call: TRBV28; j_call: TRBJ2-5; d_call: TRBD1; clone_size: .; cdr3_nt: TGTGCCAGCAGATGGACAGGGTTGCAAGAGACCCAGTACTTC; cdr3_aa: CASRWTGLQETQYF
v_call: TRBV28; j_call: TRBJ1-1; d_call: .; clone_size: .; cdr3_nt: TGTGCCAGCAATGATCCAACGGGGGCGGGGTTGAACACTGAAGCTTTCTTT; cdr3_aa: CASNDPTGAGLNTEAFF
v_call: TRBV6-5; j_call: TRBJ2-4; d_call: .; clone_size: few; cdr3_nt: TGTGCCAGCACCGGGGACCGCGCCATTCAGTACTTC; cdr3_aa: CASTGDRAIQYF